The 10 T cell receptor beta chains below were found in one sample sequenced in a study of blood T cell repertoires in COVID-19. The repertoire was sequenced with immunoSEQ multiplex PCR; TCRdb's copy has only in-frame clones and lacks some. The table lists some 300,000 clones, approximately 88% of them singletons. Sequencing was carried out using peripheral blood. The source of these receptors is a woman under 40 who had recovered from COVID-19.

The chain has TRBV9 and TRBJ2-3; 8 positions match TRBD1. The ends lost 3 bases at V and 2 bases at J; junction bases unmatched: 5. There are 15 residues in the CDR3. In germline, CDR1 is SGDLS, CDR2 YYNGEE. CDR3: CASSGTGGPTDTQYF. The CDR3 region has the DNA TGTGCCAGCAGCGGCACAGGGGGTCCCACAGATACGCAGTATTTT.

The CDR3 coding sequence is TGCGCCAGCAGCTTGGACAGGGCCCGAACTAGGACCGGGGAGCTGTTTTTT. Translating it yields CASSLDRARTRTGELFF. The chain employs TRBV5-1 and TRBJ2-2, with D perhaps matching TRBD1 (6 bases). Trimming cost V 0 bases and J 5 bases, with 17 bases left between them. The CDR3 is 17 residues long. Germline CDR1 and CDR2: SGHRS and YFSETQ. The whole variable domain, remainder taken from reference TRBV5-1 and TRBJ2-2, is KAGVTQTPRYLIKTRGQQVTLSCSPISGHRSVSWYQQTPGQGLQFLFEYFSETQRNKGNFPGRFSGRQFSNSRSEMNVSTLELGDSALYLCASSLDRARTRTGELFFGEGSRLTVL.

This clone has just one count. This chain links TRBV18 with TRBJ1-1; D unresolved. Germline values: CDR1 KGHSH, CDR2 LQKENI. This CDR3 spans 14 amino acids. Trimming pared 2 bases from V and 3 bases from J, leaving 10 bases between. CDR3 sequence: CASSPTAWDTEAFF. CDR3 nucleotide sequence: TGTGCCAGCTCACCAACAGCCTGGGACACTGAAGCTTTCTTT.

In this sample, this clone turned up once. This chain links TRBV11-2 with TRBJ2-1; D is unresolved. The CDR3 sequence is 18 residues long. Per the germline V gene, CDR1 is SGHAT and CDR2 is FQNNGV. Trimming took 4 bases from V and 3 from J, leaving 22 bases between them. CDR3 coding DNA: TGTGCCAGCAGCTCCCCGTCTCGATCTGCGCCGGTCTACAATGAGCAGTTCTTC. Protein: CASSSPSRSAPVYNEQFF.

This clone turned up a few times. The chain has TRBV30 and TRBJ2-7, with 7 bases lining up with TRBD1. With 6 bases clipped from V and 7 bases from J, the junction kept 9 bases outside the gene matches. The CDR3 has 12 residues. Germline loops: CDR1 GTSNPN, CDR2 SVGIG (reference sequence). Here the CDR3 reads CACKQGPREQYF. In nucleotides, the CDR3 is TGTGCCTGCAAACAGGGGCCCAGGGAGCAGTACTTC. Filled out from reference TRBV30 and TRBJ2-7, the complete variable domain reads SQTIHQWPATLVQPVGSPLSLECTVEGTSNPNLYWYRQAAGRGLQLLFYSVGIGQISSEVPQNLSASRPQDRQFILSSKKLLLSDSGFYLCACKQGPREQYFGPGTRLTVT.

This chain connects TRBV19 to TRBJ1-2; TRBD1 is a possible D gene (6 bases). Germline V lookup: CDR1 LNHDA, CDR2 SQIVND (reference sequence). The CDR3 is made up of 14 amino acids. The ends were cut back, 7 bases at V and 2 bases at J, with 14 bases in the middle. CDR3 nucleotides: TGTGCCAGTACCGCGGACAGTTCAAACTATGGCTACACCTTC. It translates to CASTADSSNYGYTF. The full variable domain, completed using reference TRBV19 and TRBJ1-2, is DGGITQSPKYLFRKEGQNVTLSCEQNLNHDAMYWYRQDPGQGLRLIYYSQIVNDFQKGDIAEGYSVSREKKESFPLTVTSAQKNPTAFYLCASTADSSNYGYTFGSGTRLTVV.

This chain links TRBV5-4 with TRBJ2-3, with TRBD1 matching 8 bases. Germline loops: CDR1 SGHNT, CDR2 YYREEE (reference sequence). The CDR3 sequence is 14 residues long. V lost 5 bases and J lost 5; bases outside the gene matches: 7. Here the CDR3 reads CASSPDRAIDTQYF. The DNA for the CDR3 is TGTGCCAGCAGTCCGGACAGGGCAATAGATACGCAGTATTTT.

This chain connects TRBV5-5 to TRBJ2-2; D is uncertain. This CDR3 is 14 amino acids long. The germline CDR1 and CDR2 sequences are SGHKS and YYEKEE (reference sequence). Trimming removed 0 bases from V and 6 bases from J, with 9 bases in between. The CDR3 nucleotides are TGTGCCAGCAGCTTGGCCCAGAAGTCCGGGGAGCTGTTTTTT. Its protein product is CASSLAQKSGELFF.

The V gene is TRBV11-2, the J gene TRBJ2-7, with D perhaps TRBD1 (5 bases). The germline gives CDR1 SGHAT, CDR2 FQNNGV. Trimming cost V 1 base and J 2 bases, with 18 bases left between them. The CDR3 has 17 residues. The CDR3 protein is CASSLGQGRIVPYEQYF. CDR3 bases: TGTGCCAGCAGCTTAGGCCAGGGCAGGATAGTGCCCTACGAGCAGTACTTC.

The chain couples TRBV10-1 to TRBJ2-3; TRBD2 matches 8 bases. The CDR3 has 16 residues. The germline V gene encodes CDR1 WNHNN and CDR2 SYGVQD (reference sequence). The V and J ends lost 3 bases and 2 bases, in that order; junction bases with no gene match: 7. CDR3 loop: CASSDRLAGHTDTQYF. CDR3 DNA: TGCGCCAGCAGTGACCGGTTAGCGGGGCACACAGATACGCAGTATTTT.